Detailed here is one T cell receptor (beta chain). No antigen is known for it. The data derive from a study of cytomegalovirus exposure and HLA in healthy donors. Findings and limits, study-wide: One later analysis reportedly identified an Asian-associated ancestry cluster that showed fewer N-insertions than the 666-donor mean. Most likely, a cluster of highly shared sequence variants arose as a sequencing artifact.

13 Jbeta primers and 60 Vbeta primers were used for the PCR. Source study methods: In a later analysis, some 10 million of some 80 million unique beta chains occurred in at least two donors. TCRdb's copy holds only in-frame clones and misses some; the assay was immunoSEQ multiplex PCR. For V, J and clone size, that table is used; D and trimming come from the DNA. The table has 120,000 to 150,000 clones, around three quarters seen once. Donors had nominal health at sampling but likely had unrecorded immune exposures. V was trimmed by 7 bases and J by 8 bases, leaving 9 bases between them. The germline V gene encodes CDR1 MNHEY and CDR2 SVGAGI. The CDR3 extends over 11 amino acids.

This receptor was identified in a middle-aged man in good health and CMV-seropositive. The sequenced sample consisted of PBMCs. V gene TRBV6-5 combines with J gene TRBJ2-1; a possible D gene is TRBD2 (5 bases). The CDR3 loop is CASTKGDEQFF. CDR3 sequence (DNA): TGTGCCAGCACGAAGGGAGATGAGCAGTTCTTC.